The 25 T cell receptor beta chains in this list originate from one sample, sequenced in a study of regulatory T cells in long-lasting Graves disease. Relying on iRepertoire HTBI primers and Arm-PCR of CDR3 regions, the team built TCR beta libraries. TCRdb re-called the multiplex PCR reads through MiXCR, storing one row per CDR3 protein. The sample lists about 470,000 distinct CDR3 sequences, just under 15% occurring once. Time point meaning: newly diagnosed GD, antithyroid drugs for less than 3 months. RNA extracted from PBMCs served as the sequencing template. The data also belong to a second study, concerning T cells in Graves' hyperthyroidism and ophthalmopathy.

The source material was peripheral blood mononuclear cells (PBMCs), sampled at new diagnosis, from a patient treated with antithyroid drugs. Source of these receptors: a woman aged 25-40 years with Graves disease.

This clonotype was seen repeatedly, ten times or more. The chain links TRBV12-3 or TRBV12-4 to TRBJ2-2, with D possibly being TRBD1 or TRBD2 (5 bases each). This CDR3 has 17 amino acids. The V end lost 5 bases, the J end lost 3 bases, and 19 bases lay between the germline ends. CDR3 loop: CASSPPLGVGYTGELFF. DNA for the CDR3: TGTGCCAGCAGTCCACCCCTGGGGGTTGGGTACACCGGGGAGCTGTTTTTT.

This clonotype was observed many times. This chain connects TRBV7-9 to TRBJ1-1; tentatively, D is TRBD1 (5 bases). CDR3 size: 15 residues. Germline lookup yields CDR1 SEHNR and CDR2 FQNEAQ (reference sequence). Trimming cost V 4 bases and J 0 bases, with 12 bases left between them. CDR3 nucleotides: TGTGCCAGCAGCTCGCCGACAGAGATGAACACTGAAGCTTTCTTT. It is translated as CASSSPTEMNTEAFF.

This clonotype appeared many times. V and J are TRBV20-1 and TRBJ2-4; TRBD2 matches at 7 bases. The V gene end was trimmed by 3 bases and the J gene end by 0 bases; junction bases not matched to a gene: 8. The CDR3 covers 16 residues. Per the germline V gene, CDR1 is DFQATT and CDR2 is SNEGSKA (reference sequence). CDR3 in amino acids: CSASGGGPLAKNIQYF. For the CDR3, the DNA is TGCAGTGCTAGTGGGGGGGGACCACTAGCCAAAAACATTCAGTACTTC.

The sample holds many counts of this clonotype. This chain uses TRBV6-1 with TRBJ1-5, with D uncertain. V lost 4 bases, J lost 1 base, and 14 bases lay in between. Germline CDR1 reads MNHNS; CDR2 reads SASEGT. CDR3 length: 16 amino acids. CDR3 coding DNA: TGTGCCAGCAGTGCCGGGCCCCCGGGGAGCAATCAGCCCCAGCATTTT. Translation gives CASSAGPPGSNQPQHF.

Note on this clonotype: The germline gene is not matched at one end of the junction; a read error may be the cause. V usage is TRBV6-2 or TRBV6-3 and J usage is TRBJ2-1; possibly TRBD1 for D (6 bases). The CDR3 covers 16 residues. The germline CDR1 and CDR2 sequences are MNHEY and SVGEGT. The CDR3 protein is CASIPSRQASYNEQSF. The DNA of the CDR3 is TGTGCCAGCATTCCCTCCCGACAGGCCTCCTACAATGAGCAGTCCTTC.

The chain joins TRBV19 to TRBJ2-7, with 11 bases identical to TRBD2. This CDR3 region has 14 residues. Germline CDR1 reads LNHDA; CDR2 reads SQIVND (reference sequence). V lost 8 bases, J lost 2 bases, and 5 bases stayed unmatched. CDR3 in amino acids: CASASLAGAYEQYF. For the CDR3, the DNA is TGTGCCAGTGCCTCACTAGCGGGAGCCTACGAGCAGTACTTC.

In the case of this clonotype: It may be a read error: a sequence one base away is much more abundant. CDR3 sequence: CASLIIGYNEQYF. In nucleotides, the CDR3 is TGTGCCAGCCTTATAATAGGCTACAATGAGCAGTACTTC. J is TRBJ2-7 and V is TRBV12-3 or TRBV12-4; no reliable D call. Deletions cut 8 bases from V and 7 bases from J, with 18 bases between. This CDR3 region has 13 residues.

The chain is built from TRBV12-3 or TRBV12-4 and TRBJ1-5; TRBD1 aligns across 8 bases. CDR3 length: 16 residues. V lost 5 bases, J lost 4 bases, and 10 bases stayed unmatched. The CDR3 loop reads CASSMRVGQGNQPQHF. In DNA, the CDR3 is TGTGCCAGCAGTATGAGAGTCGGACAGGGAAATCAGCCCCAGCATTTT.

The J gene is TRBJ1-4, the V gene TRBV5-1; TRBD1 matches at 9 bases. The trim removed 4 bases at V and 8 bases at J, leaving 12 bases unmatched. The CDR3 runs 16 residues. Germline V gives CDR1 SGHRS, CDR2 YFSETQ. CDR3 sequence: CASSPLRTGELEKLFF. In DNA, the CDR3 is TGCGCCAGCAGCCCATTAAGGACAGGGGAGTTAGAAAAACTGTTTTTT.

There are many counts of this clonotype. The rearrangement joins TRBV5-6 to TRBJ1-1; 8 nucleotides line up with TRBD1. Germline CDR1 is SGHDT and CDR2 is YYEEEE. With V trimmed by 3 bases and J by 4 bases, 5 bases remained unmatched. The CDR3 spans 14 residues. CDR3 sequence: CASSSLDRATEAFF. The CDR3 nucleotides are TGTGCCAGCAGCTCCTTGGACAGGGCCACTGAAGCTTTCTTT. The full variable domain, its missing parts supplied by reference TRBV5-6 and TRBJ1-1, is DAGVTQSPTHLIKTRGQQVTLRCSPKSGHDTVSWYQQALGQGPQFIFQYYEEEERQRGNFPDRFSGHQFPNYSSELNVNALLLGDSALYLCASSSLDRATEAFFGQGTRLTVV.

This clonotype was counted only a few times. The genes are TRBV14 and TRBJ2-3; D is unresolved. The length of the CDR3 is 11 residues. Trimming cost V 2 bases and J 8 bases, with 5 bases left between them. Germline CDR1 and CDR2: SGHDN and FVKESK. For the CDR3, the DNA is TGTGCCAGCAGCCAAACGATTACGCAGTATTTT. Translating gives CASSQTITQYF.

The sample holds many counts of this clonotype. The chain recombines TRBV10-3 with TRBJ2-5; 8 bases fit TRBD2. In germline, CDR1 is ENHRY, CDR2 SYGVKD. The junction had 7 bases not matched to a gene; V was cut back by 8 bases and J by 5 bases. There are 13 residues in the CDR3. The CDR3 coding sequence is TGTGCCATCGGTCTAGCGGGCAGGGAGACCCAGTACTTC. Amino acid sequence: CAIGLAGRETQYF.

This clonotype was seen only a few times. The chain is built from TRBV10-3 and TRBJ1-5; D is undetermined. Per germline, CDR1 ENHRY and CDR2 SYGVKD. Trimming shortened V by 2 bases and J by 4 bases, and 18 bases separated the two germline ends. The CDR3 consists of 17 residues. Here the CDR3 reads CAISEHSGPIDNQPQHF. The DNA of the CDR3 is TGTGCCATCAGTGAGCACAGTGGCCCGATAGATAATCAGCCCCAGCATTTT.

The rearrangement links TRBV20-1 to TRBJ2-7; D is unresolved. The CDR3 has 13 residues. Germline V CDR1 and CDR2: DFQATT, SNEGSKA (reference sequence). V lost 6 bases and J lost 0, with 12 bases in between. The DNA of the CDR3 is TGCAGTGCCTCCTCACCTAGCTCCTACGAGCAGTACTTC. Protein sequence: CSASSPSSYEQYF.

The V gene is TRBV7-3, the J gene TRBJ2-3; 10 bases agree with TRBD2. Losses at the gene ends were 3 bases for V and 2 bases for J; bases not matched to a gene: 11. The CDR3 contains 18 residues. The germline V gene has CDR1 SGHTA and CDR2 FQGTGA. The CDR3 is CASSFGAGGPNDTDTQYF. The CDR3 nucleotides read TGTGCCAGCAGCTTCGGAGCGGGAGGGCCCAATGACACAGATACGCAGTATTTT.

This clonotype was seen at least ten times. The rearrangement links TRBV13 to TRBJ2-1, with 13 nucleotides matching TRBD2. This CDR3 has 15 residues. Trimming took 6 bases from V and 9 from J; bases not matched to a gene: 8. Looked up from germline, CDR1 is PRHDT and CDR2 is FYEKMQ (reference sequence). This CDR3 reads CASRTRLAGGIEQFF. The CDR3 region has the DNA TGTGCCAGCAGAACGCGACTAGCGGGAGGAATTGAGCAGTTCTTC.

Points on this clonotype: With a much larger clone just one base away, this may be a read error. The chain links TRBV12-3 or TRBV12-4 to TRBJ1-2, with 9 bases that match TRBD1. Germline trimming cut 7 bases from V and 12 bases from J; bases unmatched to any gene: 15. The CDR3 loop spans 14 amino acids. The CDR3, as DNA: TGTGCCAGCAATTTTGCGACAGGGGGAGACGGCCACACCTTC. As protein: CASNFATGGDGHTF.

Comments on this clonotype: A single base separates this from a much larger clone, so it may be a read error. The chain is built from TRBV12-3 or TRBV12-4 and TRBJ2-7; D is uncertain. This CDR3 has 14 amino acids. The CDR3 DNA is TGTGCCATCAGTTCTTACGAAGGGACCTACGAGCAGTACTTC. It codes for CAISSYEGTYEQYF.

This chain uses TRBV10-3 with TRBJ1-5; D unclear. The germline V gene has CDR1 ENHRY and CDR2 SYGVKD. This CDR3 is 12 amino acids long. V was trimmed by 7 bases and J by 4 bases, leaving 8 bases between them. The CDR3 reads CAIKDGNQPQHF. The CDR3 nucleotides are TGTGCCATCAAGGACGGGAATCAGCCCCAGCATTTT.

This clonotype was seen a handful of times. The gene calls are TRBV29-1 and TRBJ2-5, with TRBD1 matching 7 bases. Germline CDR1 is SQVTM and CDR2 is ANQGSEA. J gave up 0 bases and V 8 bases, and 6 bases lay outside the gene matches. This CDR3 is built from 13 residues. For the CDR3, the DNA is TGCAGCTGCCACGGGACAGACCAAGAGACCCAGTACTTC. This translates into CSCHGTDQETQYF. The entire variable domain, with the rest obtained from reference TRBV29-1 and TRBJ2-5, is as follows: SAVISQKPSRDICQRGTSLTIQCQVDSQVTMMFWYRQQPGQSLTLIATANQGSEATYESGFVIDKFPISRPNLTFSTLTVSNMSPEDSSIYLCSCHGTDQETQYFGPGTRLLVL.

In this sample, this clonotype turned up many times. The chain recombines TRBV24-1 with TRBJ2-1; weak D call: TRBD1 (5 bases). The V and J ends lost 0 bases and 7 bases respectively, with 12 bases between them. CDR1 and CDR2 (germline): KGHDR, SFDVKD. The CDR3 loop spans 15 amino acids. Here the CDR3 reads CATSDLSLGRNEQFF. The CDR3 region has the DNA TGTGCCACCAGTGATTTGAGTTTGGGGCGGAATGAGCAGTTCTTC.

This clonotype was seen many times. The rearrangement links TRBV7-9 to TRBJ1-1, with D perhaps TRBD1 (5 bases). This CDR3 region has 14 residues. Germline V gene data show CDR1 as SEHNR and CDR2 as FQNEAQ (reference sequence). V was cut by 5 bases and J by 4 bases, with 14 bases left in between. The chain's CDR3 is CASSQTVKGTEAFF. CDR3 DNA sequence: TGTGCCAGCAGCCAGACAGTGAAGGGCACTGAAGCTTTCTTT.

This clonotype has at least ten counts. Germline is not matched at one junction end, which may reflect a read error. CDR3 protein: CASSLALDDQYF. The CDR3 DNA follows: TGTGCCAGCAGCTTAGCTTTGGACGACCAGTACTTC. V is TRBV7-8 and J is TRBJ2-7; the D is unclear. The CDR3 spans 12 residues. Per germline, CDR1 SGHVS and CDR2 FQNEAQ.

This clonotype was found a few times. The rearrangement uses TRBV24-1 and TRBJ2-4, with TRBD1 matching 8 bases. With V trimmed by 5 bases and J by 7 bases, 3 bases remained unmatched. The CDR3 consists of 13 residues. Germline CDR1 reads KGHDR; CDR2 reads SFDVKD. The CDR3 region has the DNA TGTGCCACCAGTGTCACAGGGGGGAACATTCAGTACTTC. Its protein is CATSVTGGNIQYF.

This chain connects TRBV6-2 or TRBV6-3 to TRBJ2-3; 13 bases are a match to TRBD2. Germline CDR1 MNHEY, CDR2 SVGEGT. This CDR3 comprises 14 residues. V lost 7 bases and J lost 6; bases outside the gene matches: 4. The CDR3 spells CASIQLAGGDTQYF. CDR3 sequence (DNA): TGTGCCAGCATCCAACTAGCGGGAGGGGATACGCAGTATTTT.